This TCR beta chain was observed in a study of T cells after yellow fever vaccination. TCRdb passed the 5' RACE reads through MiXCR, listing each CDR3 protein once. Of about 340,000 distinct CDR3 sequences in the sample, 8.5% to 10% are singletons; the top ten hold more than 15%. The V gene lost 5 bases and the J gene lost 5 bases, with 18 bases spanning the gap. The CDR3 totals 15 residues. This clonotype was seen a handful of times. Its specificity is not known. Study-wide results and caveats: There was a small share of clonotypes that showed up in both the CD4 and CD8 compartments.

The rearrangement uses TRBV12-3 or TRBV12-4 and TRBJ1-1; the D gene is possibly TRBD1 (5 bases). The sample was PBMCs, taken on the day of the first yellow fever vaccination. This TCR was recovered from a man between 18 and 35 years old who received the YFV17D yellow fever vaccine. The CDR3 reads CASSDVWRGRTEAFF. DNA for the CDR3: TGTGCCAGCAGTGATGTCTGGAGGGGAAGGACTGAAGCTTTCTTT.